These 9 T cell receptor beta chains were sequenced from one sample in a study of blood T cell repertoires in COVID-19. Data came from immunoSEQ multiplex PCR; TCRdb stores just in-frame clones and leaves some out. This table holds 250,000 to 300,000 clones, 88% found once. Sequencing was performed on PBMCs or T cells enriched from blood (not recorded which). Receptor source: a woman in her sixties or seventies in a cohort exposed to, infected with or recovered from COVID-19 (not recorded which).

The CDR3 loop is CASSRGRGQPQHF. DNA for the CDR3: TGTGCCAGCAGCCGAGGGAGAGGCCAGCCCCAGCATTTT. The rearrangement uses TRBV27 and TRBJ1-5; D unresolved. This CDR3 is 13 amino acids long. CDR1 MNHEY and CDR2 SMNVEV come from the germline V gene (reference sequence). Trimming took off 6 bases at V and 7 bases at J, with 13 bases between the two ends.

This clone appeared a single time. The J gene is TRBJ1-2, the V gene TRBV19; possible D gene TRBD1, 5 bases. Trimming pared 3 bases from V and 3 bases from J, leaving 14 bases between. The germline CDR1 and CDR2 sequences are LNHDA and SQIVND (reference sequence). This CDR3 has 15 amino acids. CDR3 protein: CASSITQGLDYGYTF. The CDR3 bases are TGTGCCAGTAGTATCACCCAGGGTCTGGACTATGGCTACACCTTC.

The CDR3 region is CASRNLAGGPGETQYF. CDR3 sequence (DNA): TGTGCCAGTAGAAACCTAGCGGGAGGGCCGGGAGAGACCCAGTACTTC. J is TRBJ2-5 and V is TRBV19; 12 nucleotides match TRBD2. This CDR3 has 16 residues. Germline CDR1 reads LNHDA; CDR2 reads SQIVND (reference sequence). J gave up 4 bases and V 6 bases, and 9 bases lay outside the gene matches.

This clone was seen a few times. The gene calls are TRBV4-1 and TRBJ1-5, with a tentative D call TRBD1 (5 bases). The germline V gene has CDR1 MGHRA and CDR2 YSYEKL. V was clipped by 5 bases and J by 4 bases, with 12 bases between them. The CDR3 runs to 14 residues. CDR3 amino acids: CASSSSGGNQPQHF. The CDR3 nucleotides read TGCGCCAGCAGCTCCTCGGGGGGGAATCAGCCCCAGCATTTT.

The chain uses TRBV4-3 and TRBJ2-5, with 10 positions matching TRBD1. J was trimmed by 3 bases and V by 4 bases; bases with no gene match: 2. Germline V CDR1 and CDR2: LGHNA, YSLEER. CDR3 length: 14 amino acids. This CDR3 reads CASSPGTGEETQYF. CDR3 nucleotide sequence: TGCGCCAGCAGCCCCGGGACAGGGGAAGAGACCCAGTACTTC.

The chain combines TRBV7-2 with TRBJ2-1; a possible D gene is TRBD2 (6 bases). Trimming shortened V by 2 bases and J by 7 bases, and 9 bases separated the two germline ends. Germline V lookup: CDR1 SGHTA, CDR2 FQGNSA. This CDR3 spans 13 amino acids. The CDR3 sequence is CASSLKLANEQFF. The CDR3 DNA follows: TGTGCCAGCAGCTTAAAGCTAGCGAATGAGCAGTTCTTC.

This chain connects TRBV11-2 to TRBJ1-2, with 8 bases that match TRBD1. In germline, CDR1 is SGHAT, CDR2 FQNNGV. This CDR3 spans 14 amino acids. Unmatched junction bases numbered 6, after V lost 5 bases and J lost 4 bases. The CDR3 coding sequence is TGTGCCAGCAGCCCCGACAGGGGTAGCTATGGCTACACCTTC. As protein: CASSPDRGSYGYTF.

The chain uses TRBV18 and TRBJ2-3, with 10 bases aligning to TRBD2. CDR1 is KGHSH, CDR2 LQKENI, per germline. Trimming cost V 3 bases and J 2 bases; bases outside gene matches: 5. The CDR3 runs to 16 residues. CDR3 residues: CASSPTLAGATDTQYF. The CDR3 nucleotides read TGTGCCAGCTCACCTACCCTAGCGGGAGCCACAGATACGCAGTATTTT.

The CDR3, as DNA: TGCGCCAGCAGCCAAGTTCGCATGACTTACCTGAACACTGAAGCTTTCTTT. This gives the protein CASSQVRMTYLNTEAFF. The chain uses TRBV4-1 and TRBJ1-1; D uncertain. CDR1 is MGHRA, CDR2 YSYEKL, per germline. Between the trimmed V and J ends, which lost 1 base and 0 bases, there was a span of 15 bases. The CDR3 covers 17 residues.